A selection of T cell receptor beta chains follows, all from one sample in a study of shared clonotypes between healthy human individuals. Only in-frame clones appear in the TCRdb table, and some are missing; sequencing was by immunoSEQ multiplex PCR. The sample has about 1.5 million clones; under 99% are singletons. The sequenced material came from naive CD4+ T cells sorted from blood. The receptor source for this set is a man aged 25 to 40 in good health. CDR3s include the opening cysteine and the closing phenylalanine or tryptophan. D genes are given only for firm matches. Not all rows give a size; the values are once, few, many and, for expanded clones, a class.

v_call,d_call,j_call,clone_size,cdr3_aa,cdr3_nt
TRBV11-2,-,TRBJ2-7,-,CASSLVGPGRAYF,TGTGCCAGCAGCTTAGTGGGGCCGGGCAGGGCCTACTTC
TRBV7-2,TRBD1,TRBJ2-1,once,CASSQDRVPSNEQFF,TGTGCCAGCAGCCAAGACAGGGTACCGTCCAATGAGCAGTTCTTC
TRBV5-6,-,TRBJ2-7,-,CASSSLDNYEQYF,TGTGCCAGCAGCTCTCTGGACAACTACGAGCAGTACTTC
TRBV5-8,-,TRBJ2-7,-,CASSLAGRSYPYEQYF,TGTGCCAGCAGCTTGGCAGGGCGGAGCTACCCCTACGAGCAGTACTTC
TRBV30,-,TRBJ1-1,-,CAHEAGNTEAFF,TGTGCCCATGAGGCAGGGAACACTGAAGCTTTCTTT
TRBV10-3,TRBD1,TRBJ1-3,-,CAIRQGQAGNTIYF,TGTGCCATCAGACAAGGACAGGCGGGAAACACCATATATTTT
TRBV4-1,TRBD1,TRBJ2-3,-,CASSQPDRVSTDTQYF,TGCGCCAGCAGCCAACCGGACAGGGTGAGCACAGATACGCAGTATTTT
TRBV7-9,-,TRBJ1-2,-,CASSVEGFGGYTF,TGTGCCAGCAGCGTCGAAGGGTTCGGCGGCTACACCTTC
TRBV27,-,TRBJ2-5,-,CASSLAGKRWETQYF,TGTGCCAGCAGTTTGGCAGGGAAGAGATGGGAGACCCAGTACTTC
TRBV5-1,TRBD2,TRBJ2-1,-,CASSLREGLALGNEQFF,TGCGCCAGCAGCTTGCGGGAGGGCTTGGCACTAGGAAATGAGCAGTTCTTC
TRBV5-5,-,TRBJ1-2,-,CASSFLGDYGYTF,TGTGCCAGCAGCTTTTTAGGTGATTATGGCTACACCTTC
TRBV2,-,TRBJ2-6,-,CASSYGQSGANVLTF,TGTGCCAGCAGTTACGGGCAGTCTGGGGCCAACGTCCTGACTTTC
TRBV9,-,TRBJ2-7,once,CASSVDGGYEQYF,TGTGCCAGCAGCGTAGATGGGGGTTACGAGCAGTACTTC
TRBV5-1,-,TRBJ2-1,-,CASRPVPASYNEQFF,TGCGCCAGCAGACCCGTTCCCGCTTCCTACAATGAGCAGTTCTTC
TRBV7-9,TRBD1,TRBJ2-1,-,CASSLLRGLNSYNEQFF,TGTGCCAGCAGCCTCCTCAGGGGGCTTAACTCCTACAATGAGCAGTTCTTC
TRBV4-3,TRBD2,TRBJ2-1,-,CASSQTSGQYNEQFF,TGCGCCAGCAGCCAGACTAGCGGGCAATACAATGAGCAGTTCTTC
TRBV27,TRBD2,TRBJ2-7,-,CASSPSGSEYEQYF,TGTGCCAGCAGTCCTAGCGGGAGTGAGTACGAGCAGTACTTC
TRBV10-3,-,TRBJ2-1,-,CAPRGTPTYHHYNEQFF,TGTGCCCCGAGAGGGACCCCCACCTATCACCACTACAATGAGCAGTTCTTC
TRBV5-1,-,TRBJ2-2,-,CASSWGGQNTGELFF,TGCGCCAGCAGCTGGGGGGGCCAGAACACCGGGGAGCTGTTTTTT
TRBV5-1,-,TRBJ2-3,-,CASSLAGEVTQYF,TGCGCCAGCAGCTTGGCTGGGGAGGTTACGCAGTATTTT
TRBV30,TRBD1,TRBJ2-3,-,CAWSVGTATSTDTQYF,TGTGCCTGGAGTGTTGGGACAGCAACTAGCACAGATACGCAGTATTTT
TRBV28,-,TRBJ1-2,-,CASTSIFYGYTF,TGTGCCAGCACCTCTATCTTCTATGGCTACACCTTC
TRBV7-3,TRBD2,TRBJ2-3,-,CASSALAGGTDTQYF,TGTGCCAGCAGCGCCCTAGCGGGAGGCACAGATACGCAGTATTTT
TRBV2,TRBD1,TRBJ2-2,-,CASSLQGAYTGELFF,TGTGCCAGCAGTCTACAGGGGGCGTACACCGGGGAGCTGTTTTTT
TRBV29-1,TRBD2,TRBJ2-7,-,CSVSVAGGPYEQYF,TGCAGCGTTAGCGTAGCGGGAGGGCCCTACGAGCAGTACTTC
TRBV12-2,-,TRBJ2-2,once,CASRPWGGPISNTGELFF,TGTGCAAGTCGGCCATGGGGAGGCCCGATATCGAACACCGGGGAGCTGTTTTTT
TRBV28,-,TRBJ2-5,-,CASSPRRAQETQYF,TGTGCCAGCAGTCCTAGGCGGGCCCAAGAGACCCAGTACTTC
TRBV28,-,TRBJ2-5,-,CASRGAVAETQYF,TGTGCCAGCAGGGGCGCGGTGGCAGAGACCCAGTACTTC
TRBV5-5,-,TRBJ2-5,-,CASRLGGVQETQYF,TGTGCCAGCAGGTTGGGTGGGGTCCAAGAGACCCAGTACTTC
TRBV4-1,TRBD2,TRBJ2-7,-,CASSQVPLAGVYEQYF,TGCGCCAGCAGCCAAGTCCCACTAGCGGGGGTCTACGAGCAGTACTTC
TRBV18,-,TRBJ2-7,-,CASSPSVYEQYF,TGTGCCAGCTCACCTAGTGTCTACGAGCAGTACTTC
TRBV29-1,-,TRBJ2-1,-,CSGEGYNEQFF,TGCAGCGGGGAAGGTTACAATGAGCAGTTCTTC
TRBV9,-,TRBJ2-1,-,CASSRNLYNEQFF,TGTGCCAGCAGCCGTAACTTATACAATGAGCAGTTCTTC
TRBV11-2,-,TRBJ2-3,-,CASSLSPVADTQYF,TGTGCCAGCAGCTTATCCCCGGTGGCAGATACGCAGTATTTT
TRBV18,-,TRBJ2-5,-,CASSPTAQGKETQYF,TGTGCCAGCTCACCAACGGCGCAGGGGAAAGAGACCCAGTACTTC
TRBV7-3,TRBD2,TRBJ2-7,-,CASSILAGEGRTYEQYF,TGTGCCAGCAGTATACTAGCGGGAGAGGGTAGGACCTACGAGCAGTACTTC
TRBV27,TRBD2,TRBJ2-5,few,CASSSIAGGASETQYF,TGTGCCAGCAGTTCAATAGCGGGAGGCGCGTCGGAGACCCAGTACTTC
TRBV9,-,TRBJ2-4,-,CASSRAGTKNIQYF,TGTGCCAGCAGCAGAGCCGGGACAAAAAACATTCAGTACTTC
TRBV27,TRBD2,TRBJ2-7,-,CASNPCGTSGPDINIDEQYF,TGTGCCAGCAACCCTTGTGGGACTAGCGGTCCTGACATTAATATCGACGAGCAGTACTTC
TRBV19,-,TRBJ2-1,-,CASRSRLGVGEQFF,TGTGCCAGTAGATCCCGTCTGGGTGTTGGTGAGCAGTTCTTC
TRBV7-9,TRBD2,TRBJ2-7,-,CASSSGLAGAYEQYF,TGTGCCAGCAGCTCGGGACTAGCGGGAGCCTACGAGCAGTACTTC
TRBV1,-,TRBJ1-4,-,CTSSQGQGDEKLFF,TGCACCAGCAGCCAAGGACAGGGGGATGAAAAACTGTTTTTT
TRBV4-2,TRBD2,TRBJ2-2,-,CASSQVLRTSGRGTGELFF,TGTGCCAGCAGCCAAGTTTTACGGACTAGCGGGAGGGGTACCGGGGAGCTGTTTTTT
TRBV18,TRBD1,TRBJ2-7,-,CASSPRPGQGYEQYF,TGTGCCAGCTCACCTCGTCCGGGACAGGGATACGAGCAGTACTTC
TRBV9,-,TRBJ1-1,-,CASSASGTGNTEAFF,TGTGCCAGCAGCGCCTCCGGGACGGGAAACACTGAAGCTTTCTTT
TRBV7-9,-,TRBJ2-3,-,CASSLQVGDTDTQYF,TGTGCCAGCAGCTTACAAGTAGGAGACACAGATACGCAGTATTTT
TRBV5-1,TRBD2,TRBJ2-3,once,CASSLALAGAADTQYF,TGCGCCAGCAGCTTGGCACTAGCGGGAGCGGCAGATACGCAGTATTTT
TRBV27,-,TRBJ2-2,-,CASSKLDTGELFF,TGTGCCAGCAGTAAGCTAGACACCGGGGAGCTGTTTTTT
TRBV7-7,-,TRBJ2-2,-,CASSFNDRTANTGELFF,TGTGCCAGCAGCTTCAATGACCGGACAGCCAACACCGGGGAGCTGTTTTTT